These T cell receptor beta chains were read from a single sample in a study of T cell changes during pregnancy in multiple sclerosis. Generated by immunoSEQ multiplex PCR, the TCRdb table keeps only in-frame clones and is missing some. This sample has 40,000 to 50,000 clones; less than 90% occur once, and the top ten carry 0.55% to 0.75%. Sample: CD4+ T cells from peripheral blood mononuclear cells, taken before pregnancy. The receptors derive from a female donor with multiple sclerosis, enrolled in a pregnancy study. Each CDR3 is given with its conserved first and last residue. A D gene is named only where the DNA matches it firmly. Clone size is shown for a subset of rows, as once, few, many or a class of expanded clone.

>NA|TRBJ2-5|TRBD1|TRBV19
TGTGCCAGTAGTATGAGTACAGGGGGGCAGACCCAGTACTTC
CASSMSTGGQTQYF
>NA|TRBJ2-6|TRBD1|TRBV4-2
TGTGCCAGCAGCCCTGCGGGACAGGTCCCCTCTGGGGCCAACGTCCTGACTTTC
CASSPAGQVPSGANVLTF
>NA|TRBJ1-2|NA|TRBV11-2
TGTGCCAGCAGCTCAGGCCTTTATGGCTACACCTTC
CASSSGLYGYTF
>NA|TRBJ2-1|NA|TRBV2
TGTGCCAGCTACCCGGACATCAGCACAACAGGGTTCTTC
CASYPDISTTGFF
>NA|TRBJ2-3|TRBD1|TRBV7-6
TGTGCCAGCAGCTTTGGACAGGGGATAAGTGCAGATACGCAGTATTTT
CASSFGQGISADTQYF
>NA|TRBJ1-1|TRBD1|TRBV20-1
TGCAGGGGACAGCGGAACACTGAAGCTTTCTTT
CRGQRNTEAFF
>NA|TRBJ1-5|TRBD1|TRBV7-2
TGTGCCAGCAGCTTAAGGGGCGGGACAGAGCATCAGCCCCAGCATTTT
CASSLRGGTEHQPQHF
>NA|TRBJ1-1|TRBD1|TRBV11-2
TGTGCCAGCGGCGGACAGGGGGGGACTGAAGCTTTCTTT
CASGGQGGTEAFF
>once|TRBJ2-1|TRBD2|TRBV7-3
TGTGCCAGCAGCCCCAGCAGCGGGACGGACAATGAGCAGTTCTTC
CASSPSSGTDNEQFF
>NA|TRBJ1-5|NA|TRBV6-4
TGTGCCAGCAGGACCCCGGGCAGGGGCAATCAGCCCCAGCATTTT
CASRTPGRGNQPQHF
>once|TRBJ2-7|NA|TRBV13
TGTGCCAGCAGCTTTCAGGGACTCCGGGTATCCGGCGAGCAGTACTTC
CASSFQGLRVSGEQYF
>few|TRBJ2-3|NA|TRBV29-1
TGCAGCGCGGACAGAGACACAGATACGCAGTATTTT
CSADRDTDTQYF
>NA|TRBJ1-2|NA|TRBV11-2
TGTGCCAGCAGCTCCCTTATGGAGGGCCACTATGGCTACACCTTC
CASSSLMEGHYGYTF
>once|TRBJ2-7|TRBD2|TRBV12-5
TGTGCTAGTTCGGGAGGGGTCGGCGAGCAGTACTTC
CASSGGVGEQYF
>NA|TRBJ1-4|TRBD1|TRBV4-2
TGTGCCAGCAGCCAAGGGACAGGGGTCGCAACTAATGAAAAACTGTTTTTT
CASSQGTGVATNEKLFF
>NA|TRBJ2-1|TRBD2|TRBV14
TGTGCCAGCAGCCAAGAAGTAGGGGCTAGCGGTTACAATGAGCAGTTCTTC
CASSQEVGASGYNEQFF
>few|TRBJ1-1|TRBD1|TRBV29-1
TGCAGCGCTGACAGGGGAACGAACACTGAAGCTTTCTTT
CSADRGTNTEAFF
>NA|TRBJ2-2|NA|TRBV27
TGTGCCAGCAGGGGGGCCGCCTGGACCGGGGAGCTGTTTTTT
CASRGAAWTGELFF
>NA|TRBJ1-2|NA|TRBV9
TGTGCCAGCAGCGTAGCTACTGGCAGGTCCGGCTACACCTTC
CASSVATGRSGYTF
>NA|TRBJ2-7|NA|TRBV19
TGTGCCAGTAGTATAGGGACAGCCGAGCAGTACTTC
CASSIGTAEQYF
>NA|TRBJ2-7|TRBD2|TRBV5-1
TGCGCCAGCAGCTCACTAGCGGGGGGGCCCGGGGAGCAGTACTTC
CASSSLAGGPGEQYF
>once|TRBJ2-3|TRBD2|TRBV18
TGTGCCAGCTCGAAACCGGGACTAGCGGTGCTAAACACAGATACGCAGTATTTT
CASSKPGLAVLNTDTQYF
>NA|TRBJ1-2|TRBD1|TRBV9
TGTGCCAGCAGCGTAGAAACAGGGGAGCACTATGGCTACACCTTC
CASSVETGEHYGYTF
>NA|TRBJ2-6|TRBD1|TRBV9
TGTGCCAGCAGCGAACAGGGGGCGCGGTCCTCTGGGGCCAACGTCCTGACTTTC
CASSEQGARSSGANVLTF
>NA|TRBJ1-4|NA|TRBV30
TGTGCCTGGAGTGTGGGGCAGGGCGTGTTTTTT
CAWSVGQGVFF
>NA|TRBJ2-7|NA|TRBV25-1
TGTGCCAGCAGTGAGGGGGGGGCGCGGTCCTACGAGCAGTACTTC
CASSEGGARSYEQYF
>few|TRBJ1-1|TRBD1|TRBV29-1
TGCAGCGTTTCCGGACAGGGGGAGAACACTGAAGCTTTCTTT
CSVSGQGENTEAFF
>once|TRBJ1-1|NA|TRBV9
TGTGCCAGCAGCGTACGTTCAGTGAACACTGAAGCTTTCTTT
CASSVRSVNTEAFF
>NA|TRBJ2-5|NA|TRBV5-1
TGCGCCAGCACTATGACACGGACCCAGTACTTC
CASTMTRTQYF
>NA|TRBJ2-5|NA|TRBV5-1
TGCGCCAGCAGCTTGGTGGCTGACCAAGAGACCCAGTACTTC
CASSLVADQETQYF
>many|TRBJ2-2|TRBD2|TRBV11-1
TGTGCCAGCAGATCTGGGACTAGCGGGGGGAACACCGGGGAGCTGTTTTTT
CASRSGTSGGNTGELFF
>NA|TRBJ2-7|TRBD2|TRBV6-5
TGTGCCAGCAGTTATTCGGGGGGGTCCTACGAGCAGTACTTC
CASSYSGGSYEQYF
>NA|TRBJ1-2|NA|TRBV5-1
TGCGCCAGCAGCTTCCGACCCCGGGATGGCTACACCTTC
CASSFRPRDGYTF
>few|TRBJ2-1|TRBD2|TRBV5-1
TGCGCCAGCACCGGGGAGGGCAATGAGCAGTTCTTC
CASTGEGNEQFF
>NA|TRBJ2-1|NA|TRBV11-2
TGTGCCAGCAGCTTAGATCTCCCAGGGTACAATGAGCAGTTCTTC
CASSLDLPGYNEQFF
>NA|TRBJ2-1|TRBD1|TRBV5-5
TGTGCCAGCAGCTTGAAGCCCCGGGACAGGGGGCTCTATGAGCAGTTCTTC
CASSLKPRDRGLYEQFF
>NA|TRBJ2-5|NA|TRBV18
TGTGCCAGCTCACCATTTTTGACAGGGAGGTCGGAGACCCAGTACTTC
CASSPFLTGRSETQYF
>few|TRBJ1-2|NA|TRBV18
TGTGCCAGCTCACGAGAACAGGCCGATGGCTACACCTTC
CASSREQADGYTF
>NA|TRBJ2-1|TRBD1|TRBV6-1
TGTGCCAGCATAGGACAGGGGTATGAGCAGTTCTTC
CASIGQGYEQFF
>NA|TRBJ1-1|NA|TRBV19
TGTGCCAGTAGTATAGGGGCAGCGAACACTGAAGCTTTCTTT
CASSIGAANTEAFF
>NA|TRBJ2-1|TRBD2|TRBV19
TGTGCCAGTAGTCGACTAGCGGGAAGGAGCTCCTACAATGAGCAGTTCTTC
CASSRLAGRSSYNEQFF
>NA|TRBJ1-1|NA|TRBV19
TGTGCCAGTAGTATCGTATCGTTGGCAGTGAACACTGAAGCTTTCTTT
CASSIVSLAVNTEAFF
>NA|TRBJ2-1|TRBD1|TRBV4-2
TGTGCCAGCAGCCAAGAGGGACAGGGGATCTACAATGAGCAGTTCTTC
CASSQEGQGIYNEQFF
>NA|TRBJ2-2|TRBD1|TRBV16
TGTGCCAGCAGCCAACGGACAGGGAACACCGGGGAGCTGTTTTTT
CASSQRTGNTGELFF
>NA|TRBJ2-5|TRBD2|TRBV30
TGTGCCTGGAGTGTAGCGCTAGCGGGAGTCAGGGAGACCCAGTACTTC
CAWSVALAGVRETQYF
>NA|TRBJ2-1|NA|TRBV19
TGTGCCACCTCGGGAAACCCACTAAGGGTTTACAATGAGCAGTTCTTC
CATSGNPLRVYNEQFF
>NA|TRBJ2-1|NA|TRBV9
TGTGCCAGCAGCGCTTCGACTAACTCCTACAATGAGCAGTTCTTC
CASSASTNSYNEQFF
>medium-sized|TRBJ1-1|NA|TRBV5-5
TGTGCCAGCAGCTTCCTCCCGAACACTGAAGCTTTCTTT
CASSFLPNTEAFF
>NA|TRBJ1-2|TRBD1|TRBV5-1
TGCGCCAGCAGCTTGGCGGACAGGGTCTATGGCTACACCTTC
CASSLADRVYGYTF
>NA|TRBJ1-1|TRBD1|TRBV4-2
TGTGCCAGCAGCCAACTCGGACAGGGGGGCATCTTAGAAGCTTTCTTT
CASSQLGQGGILEAFF
>NA|TRBJ1-1|NA|TRBV2
TGTGCCAGCAGTGAACAGGTTTACACTGAAGCTTTCTTT
CASSEQVYTEAFF
>NA|TRBJ2-3|NA|TRBV19
TGTGCCAGTAGCCCCCCCGGGGGGCCCAGCACAGATACGCAGTATTTT
CASSPPGGPSTDTQYF
>NA|TRBJ1-2|TRBD1|TRBV6-5
TGTGCCAGCGCCGGGACAGGAGTCCGTGGCTACACCTTC
CASAGTGVRGYTF
>NA|TRBJ2-2|NA|TRBV10-1
TGCGCCAGCAGTCGGCCCAGCCCCCAGGGCACCGGGGAGCTGTTTTTT
CASSRPSPQGTGELFF
>NA|TRBJ2-4|NA|TRBV9
TGTGCCAGCAGCGTATCGGGGATTAGGGTTACCAAAAACATTCAGTACTTC
CASSVSGIRVTKNIQYF
>NA|TRBJ1-1|TRBD1|TRBV5-8
TGTGCCAGCAGCTCCTATCAGGGGGAGAACACTGAAGCTTTCTTT
CASSSYQGENTEAFF
>NA|TRBJ1-2|TRBD1|TRBV6-5
TGTGCCAGCAGAAAAGGGGGCGCTTCTATTTATGGCTACACCTTC
CASRKGGASIYGYTF